This paragraph covers one T cell receptor (beta chain) sequence. The source of the sample is a study of control samples from healthy donors and cancer patients. The CDR3 consists of 14 residues. V was pared by 1 base and J by 5 bases, with 14 bases between. Germline V lookup: CDR1 SQVTM, CDR2 ANQGSEA. Sequencing used immunoSEQ multiplex PCR; TCRdb keeps in-frame clones, though not all of them. This table has 100,000 to 150,000 clones, approximately 90% appearing once. This chain links TRBV29-1 with TRBJ2-5; a weak D match, TRBD1 (7 bases). The sample comprised blood. The receptor was derived from a man over 45 in good health. Written as DNA, the CDR3 is TGCAGCGTTGAAGGGGGGGCAGGGGGTGAGACCCAGTACTTC. It is translated as CSVEGGAGGETQYF.